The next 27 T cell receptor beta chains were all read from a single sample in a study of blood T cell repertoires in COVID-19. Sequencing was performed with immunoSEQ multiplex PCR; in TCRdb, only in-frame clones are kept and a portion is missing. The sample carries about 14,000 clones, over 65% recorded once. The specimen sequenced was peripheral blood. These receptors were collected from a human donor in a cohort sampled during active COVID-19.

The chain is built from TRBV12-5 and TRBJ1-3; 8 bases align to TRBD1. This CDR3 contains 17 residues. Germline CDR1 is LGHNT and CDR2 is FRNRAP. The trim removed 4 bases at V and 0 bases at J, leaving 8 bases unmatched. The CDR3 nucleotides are TGTGCTAGTGGTTCATACAGGGGGTACTCCTCTGGAAACACCATATATTTT. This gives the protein CASGSYRGYSSGNTIYF.

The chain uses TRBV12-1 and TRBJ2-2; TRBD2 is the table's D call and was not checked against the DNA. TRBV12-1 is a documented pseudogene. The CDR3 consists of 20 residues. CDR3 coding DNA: TGTGCCAGCAGCTTTAGGGGACTAGCGGGAGAAATTACGAACACCGGGGAGCTGTTTTTT. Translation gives CASSFRGLAGEITNTGELFF.

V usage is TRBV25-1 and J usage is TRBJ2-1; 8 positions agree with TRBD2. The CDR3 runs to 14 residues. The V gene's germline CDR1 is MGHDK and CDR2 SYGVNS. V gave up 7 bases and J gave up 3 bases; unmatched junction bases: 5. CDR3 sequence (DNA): TGTGCCAGCAAGAGCGGGGGAGGCTACAATGAGCAGTTCTTC. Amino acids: CASKSGGGYNEQFF.

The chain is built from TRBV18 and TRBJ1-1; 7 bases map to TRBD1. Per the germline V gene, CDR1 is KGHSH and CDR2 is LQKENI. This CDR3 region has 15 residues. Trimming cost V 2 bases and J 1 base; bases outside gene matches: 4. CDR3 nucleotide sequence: TGTGCCAGCTCACCAAGTAAGGGGGCGAACACTGAAGCTTTCTTT. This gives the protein CASSPSKGANTEAFF.

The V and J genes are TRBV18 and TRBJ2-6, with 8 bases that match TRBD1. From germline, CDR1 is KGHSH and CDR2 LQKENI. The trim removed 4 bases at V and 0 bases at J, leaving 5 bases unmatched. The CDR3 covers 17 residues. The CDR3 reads CASSLGTGFSGANVLTF. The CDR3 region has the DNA TGTGCCAGCTCACTTGGGACAGGCTTCTCTGGGGCCAACGTCCTGACTTTC.

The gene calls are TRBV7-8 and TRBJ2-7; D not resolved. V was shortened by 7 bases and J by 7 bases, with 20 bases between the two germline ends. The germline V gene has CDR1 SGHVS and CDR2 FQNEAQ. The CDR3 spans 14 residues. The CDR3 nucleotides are TGTGCCAGCACCCCTACTGAGGTCAACGGTGAGCAGTACTTC. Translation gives CASTPTEVNGEQYF.

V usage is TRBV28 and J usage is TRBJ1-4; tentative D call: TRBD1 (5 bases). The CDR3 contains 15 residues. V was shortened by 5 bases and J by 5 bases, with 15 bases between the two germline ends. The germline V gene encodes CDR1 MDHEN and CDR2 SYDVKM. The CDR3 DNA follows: TGTGCCAGCAGTACACTGACACGGGGGAATGAAAAACTGTTTTTT. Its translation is CASSTLTRGNEKLFF.

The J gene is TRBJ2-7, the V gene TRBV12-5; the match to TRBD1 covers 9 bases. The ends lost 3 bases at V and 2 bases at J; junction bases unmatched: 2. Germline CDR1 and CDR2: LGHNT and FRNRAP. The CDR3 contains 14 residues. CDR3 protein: CASGLRDRAYEQYF. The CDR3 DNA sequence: TGTGCTAGTGGTTTACGGGACAGGGCCTACGAGCAGTACTTC. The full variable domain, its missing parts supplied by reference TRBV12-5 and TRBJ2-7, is DARVTQTPRHKVTEMGQEVTMRCQPILGHNTVFWYRQTMMQGLELLAYFRNRAPLDDSGMPKDRFSAEMPDATLATLKIQPSEPRDSAVYFCASGLRDRAYEQYFGPGTRLTVT.

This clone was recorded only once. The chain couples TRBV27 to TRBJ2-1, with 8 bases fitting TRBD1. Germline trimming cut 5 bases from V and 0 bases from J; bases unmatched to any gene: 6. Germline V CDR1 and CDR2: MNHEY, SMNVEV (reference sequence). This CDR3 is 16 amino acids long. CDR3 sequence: CASSLHRGSSYNEQFF. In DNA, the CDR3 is TGTGCCAGCAGTCTTCACAGGGGGAGCTCCTACAATGAGCAGTTCTTC.

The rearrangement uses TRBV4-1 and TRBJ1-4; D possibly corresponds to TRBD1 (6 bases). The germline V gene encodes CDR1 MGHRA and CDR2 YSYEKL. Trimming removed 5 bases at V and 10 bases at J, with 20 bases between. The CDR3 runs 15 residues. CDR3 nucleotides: TGCGCCAGCAGCACCCCGACAGGCCAGAGGGGAAAACTGTTTTTT. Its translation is CASSTPTGQRGKLFF.

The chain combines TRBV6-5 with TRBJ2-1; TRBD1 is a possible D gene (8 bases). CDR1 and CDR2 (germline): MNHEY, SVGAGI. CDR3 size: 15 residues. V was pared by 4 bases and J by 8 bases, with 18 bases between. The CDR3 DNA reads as TGTGCCAGCAGTTTGGGGACAGGACTAGGGGATGAGCAGTTCTTC. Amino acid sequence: CASSLGTGLGDEQFF.

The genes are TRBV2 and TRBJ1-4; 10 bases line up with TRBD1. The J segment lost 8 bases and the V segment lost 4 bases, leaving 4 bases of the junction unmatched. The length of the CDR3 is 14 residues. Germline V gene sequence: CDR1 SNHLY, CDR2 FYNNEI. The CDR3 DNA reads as TGTGCCAGCAGTGCCGGGACAGGGGACGAAAAACTGTTTTTT. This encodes CASSAGTGDEKLFF.

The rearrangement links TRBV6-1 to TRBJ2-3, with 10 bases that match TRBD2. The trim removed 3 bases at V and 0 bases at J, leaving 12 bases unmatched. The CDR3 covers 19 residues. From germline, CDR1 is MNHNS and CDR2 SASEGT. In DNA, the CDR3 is TGTGCCAGCAGTGACGGGGCGAGCGGGGGGGTCACTAGCACAGATACGCAGTATTTT. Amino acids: CASSDGASGGVTSTDTQYF.

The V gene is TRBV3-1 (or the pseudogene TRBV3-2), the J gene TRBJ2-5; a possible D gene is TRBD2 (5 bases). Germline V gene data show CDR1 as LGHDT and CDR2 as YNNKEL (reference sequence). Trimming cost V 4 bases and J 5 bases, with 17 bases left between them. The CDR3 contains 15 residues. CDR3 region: CASSPGRVQRETQYF. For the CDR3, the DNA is TGTGCCAGCAGCCCGGGGAGAGTCCAACGGGAGACCCAGTACTTC.

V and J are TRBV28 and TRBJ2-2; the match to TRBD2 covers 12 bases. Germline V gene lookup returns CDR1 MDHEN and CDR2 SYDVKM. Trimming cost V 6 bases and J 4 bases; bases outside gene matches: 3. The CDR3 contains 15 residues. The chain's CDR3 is CASRPTSGSTGELFF. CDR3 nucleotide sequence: TGTGCCAGCAGACCGACTAGCGGGAGCACCGGGGAGCTGTTTTTT.

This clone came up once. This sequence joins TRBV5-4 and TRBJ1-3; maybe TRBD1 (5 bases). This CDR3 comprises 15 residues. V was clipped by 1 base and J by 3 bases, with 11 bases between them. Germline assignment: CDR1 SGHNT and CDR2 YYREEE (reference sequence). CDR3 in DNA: TGTGCCAGCAGCTTGACAGGAAGGGATGGAAACACCATATATTTT. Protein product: CASSLTGRDGNTIYF.

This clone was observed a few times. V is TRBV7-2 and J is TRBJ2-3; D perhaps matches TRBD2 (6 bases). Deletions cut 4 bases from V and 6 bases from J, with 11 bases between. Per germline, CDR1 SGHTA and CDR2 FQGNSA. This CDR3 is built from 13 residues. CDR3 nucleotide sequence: TGTGCCAGCAGCTCGACTAGTTCCGATACGCAGTATTTT. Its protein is CASSSTSSDTQYF.

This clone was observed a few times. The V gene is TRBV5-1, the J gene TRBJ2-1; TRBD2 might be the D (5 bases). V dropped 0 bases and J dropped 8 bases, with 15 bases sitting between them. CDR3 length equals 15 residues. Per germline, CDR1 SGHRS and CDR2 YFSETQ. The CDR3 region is CASSLVAGSAYEQFF. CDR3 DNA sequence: TGCGCCAGCAGCTTGGTGGCGGGTTCCGCCTATGAGCAGTTCTTC. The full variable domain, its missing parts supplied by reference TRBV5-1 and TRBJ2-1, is KAGVTQTPRYLIKTRGQQVTLSCSPISGHRSVSWYQQTPGQGLQFLFEYFSETQRNKGNFPGRFSGRQFSNSRSEMNVSTLELGDSALYLCASSLVAGSAYEQFFGPGTRLTVL.

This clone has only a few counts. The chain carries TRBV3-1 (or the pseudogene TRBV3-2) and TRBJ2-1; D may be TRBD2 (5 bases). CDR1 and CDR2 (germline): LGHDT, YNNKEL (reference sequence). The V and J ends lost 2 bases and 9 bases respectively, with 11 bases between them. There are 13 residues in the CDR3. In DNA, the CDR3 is TGTGCCAGCAGCCAACGGCGGGCAGGTGAGCAGTTCTTC. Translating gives CASSQRRAGEQFF.

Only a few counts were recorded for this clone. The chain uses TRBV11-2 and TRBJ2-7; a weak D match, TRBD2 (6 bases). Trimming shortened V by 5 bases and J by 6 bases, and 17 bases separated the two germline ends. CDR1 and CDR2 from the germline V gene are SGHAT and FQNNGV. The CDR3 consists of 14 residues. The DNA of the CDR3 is TGTGCCAGCAGCCCAGCGGGTAGACCGGGCGAGCAGTACTTC. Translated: CASSPAGRPGEQYF.

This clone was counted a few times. The CDR3: CASSPGLAATTGELFF. CDR3 coding DNA: TGTGCCAGCAGTCCCGGACTAGCGGCCACCACCGGGGAGCTGTTTTTT. The V call is TRBV28, the J call TRBJ2-2, with 10 nucleotides matching TRBD2. This CDR3 is built from 16 residues. Looked up from germline, CDR1 is MDHEN and CDR2 is SYDVKM. J lost 4 bases, V lost 5 bases, and 7 bases had no gene match.

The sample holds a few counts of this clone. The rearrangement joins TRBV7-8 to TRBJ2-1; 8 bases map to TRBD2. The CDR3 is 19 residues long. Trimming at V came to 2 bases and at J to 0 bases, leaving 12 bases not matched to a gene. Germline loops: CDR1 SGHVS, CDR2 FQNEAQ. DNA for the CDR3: TGTGCCAGCAGCTTAACCCCTACTAGCGGAGTAAGCTCCTACAATGAGCAGTTCTTC. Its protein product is CASSLTPTSGVSSYNEQFF.

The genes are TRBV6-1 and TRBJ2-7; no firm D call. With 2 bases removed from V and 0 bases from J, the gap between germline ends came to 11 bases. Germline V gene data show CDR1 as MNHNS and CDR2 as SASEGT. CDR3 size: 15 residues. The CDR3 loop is CASSEPSGLSYEQYF. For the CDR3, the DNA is TGTGCCAGCAGTGAACCGAGTGGGCTCTCCTACGAGCAGTACTTC.

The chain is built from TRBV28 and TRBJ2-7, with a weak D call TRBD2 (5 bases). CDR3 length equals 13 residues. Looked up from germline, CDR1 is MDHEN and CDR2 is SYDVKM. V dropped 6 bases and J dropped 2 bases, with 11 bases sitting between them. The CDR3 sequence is CASSPGVAYEQYF. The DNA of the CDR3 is TGTGCCAGCAGCCCCGGGGTAGCCTACGAGCAGTACTTC.

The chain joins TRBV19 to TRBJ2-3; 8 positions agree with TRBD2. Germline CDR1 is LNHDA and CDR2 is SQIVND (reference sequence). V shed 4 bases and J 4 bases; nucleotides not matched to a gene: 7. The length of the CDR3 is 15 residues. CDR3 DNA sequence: TGTGCCAGTAGTAACGGGACTAGGGGATCAGATACGCAGTATTTT. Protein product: CASSNGTRGSDTQYF. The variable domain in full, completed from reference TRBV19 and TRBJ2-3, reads DGGITQSPKYLFRKEGQNVTLSCEQNLNHDAMYWYRQDPGQGLRLIYYSQIVNDFQKGDIAEGYSVSREKKESFPLTVTSAQKNPTAFYLCASSNGTRGSDTQYFGPGTRLTVL.

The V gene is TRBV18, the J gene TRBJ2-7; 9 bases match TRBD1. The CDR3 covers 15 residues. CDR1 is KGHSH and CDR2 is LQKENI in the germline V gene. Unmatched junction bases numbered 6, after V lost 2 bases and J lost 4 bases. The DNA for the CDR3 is TGTGCCAGCTCACCAGGGGACAGGGTTTCGTACGAGCAGTACTTC. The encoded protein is CASSPGDRVSYEQYF. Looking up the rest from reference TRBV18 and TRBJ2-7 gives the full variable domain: NAGVMQNPRHLVRRRGQEARLRCSPMKGHSHVYWYRQLPEEGLKFMVYLQKENIIDESGMPKERFSAEFPKEGPSILRIQQVVRGDSAAYFCASSPGDRVSYEQYFGPGTRLTVT.

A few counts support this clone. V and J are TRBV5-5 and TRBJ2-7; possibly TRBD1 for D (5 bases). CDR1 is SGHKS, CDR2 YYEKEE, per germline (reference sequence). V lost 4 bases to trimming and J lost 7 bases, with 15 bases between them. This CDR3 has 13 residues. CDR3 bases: TGTGCCAGCAGCCTTTTAGGGGCAGAGGAGCAGTACTTC. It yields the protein CASSLLGAEEQYF.